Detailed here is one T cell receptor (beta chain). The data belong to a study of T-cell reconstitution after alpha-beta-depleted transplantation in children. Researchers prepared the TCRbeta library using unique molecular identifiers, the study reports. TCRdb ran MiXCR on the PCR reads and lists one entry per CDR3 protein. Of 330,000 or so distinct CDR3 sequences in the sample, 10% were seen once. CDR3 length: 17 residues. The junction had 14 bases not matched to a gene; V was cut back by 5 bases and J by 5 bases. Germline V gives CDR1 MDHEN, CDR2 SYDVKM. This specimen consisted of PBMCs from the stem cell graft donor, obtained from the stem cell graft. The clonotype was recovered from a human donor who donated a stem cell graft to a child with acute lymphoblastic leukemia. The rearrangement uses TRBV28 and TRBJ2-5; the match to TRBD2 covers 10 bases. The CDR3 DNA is TGTGCCAGCAGTCCATGGGATCTAGCGGGAGAGAGGGAGACCCAGTACTTC. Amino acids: CASSPWDLAGERETQYF.